This T cell receptor beta chain is drawn from a study of cytomegalovirus exposure and HLA in healthy donors. Background on the study: In an early release, HLA-typed donors contributed some 82 million unique TCR sequences.

In this sample, this clone turned up once. The germline V gene encodes CDR1 MNHEY and CDR2 SVGAGI. The CDR3 totals 15 residues. V dropped 5 bases and J dropped 2; count of bases not matched to a gene: 5. PCR amplification relied on 60 Vbeta primers (plus 13 Jbeta primers). The assay was immunoSEQ multiplex PCR, and TCRdb's table has in-frame clones only and misses some. Altogether fewer than 200,000 clones are present, 60% to 85% being singletons, with the ten largest covering under 7.5%. The sample was PBMCs. The sequence derives from a man aged 35-49 years in good health and CMV-seronegative. The chain employs TRBV6-5 and TRBJ2-7, with 11 nucleotides matching TRBD2. The CDR3 DNA sequence: TGTGCCAGCAGTCTCCGGACTAGCGGGCCCTACGAGCAGTACTTC. Protein: CASSLRTSGPYEQYF.